This T cell receptor beta chain is drawn from a study of T cell repertoires in cytomegalovirus infection. About the study: An indication of both CMV infection and matching HLA type came from public TCR beta signatures. Study results and caveats: The ex vivo response was dominated by HLA-C-restricted CMV-specific TCR beta clonotypes.

As concerns this clonotype: Its antigen is still unknown.

TCRdb fed the reads into MiXCR, producing one record per CDR3 protein. The sample has 500,000 to 600,000 distinct CDR3 sequences, 16% seen once. With 5 bases removed from V and 4 bases from J, the gap between germline ends came to 11 bases. The length of the CDR3 is 14 residues. The germline CDR1 and CDR2 sequences are PRHDT and FYEKMQ (reference sequence). The chain is built from TRBV13 and TRBJ2-2; TRBD1 or TRBD2 may be the D gene (5 bases each). The specimen was CD8+ T cells from PBMCs. The sequence came from a human donor in good health (CMV status not recorded). Some clones in this sample may be carry-over from other donors' samples. This CDR3 is CASSPPGATGELFF. DNA for the CDR3: TGTGCCAGCAGCCCCCCCGGGGCCACCGGGGAGCTGTTTTTT.